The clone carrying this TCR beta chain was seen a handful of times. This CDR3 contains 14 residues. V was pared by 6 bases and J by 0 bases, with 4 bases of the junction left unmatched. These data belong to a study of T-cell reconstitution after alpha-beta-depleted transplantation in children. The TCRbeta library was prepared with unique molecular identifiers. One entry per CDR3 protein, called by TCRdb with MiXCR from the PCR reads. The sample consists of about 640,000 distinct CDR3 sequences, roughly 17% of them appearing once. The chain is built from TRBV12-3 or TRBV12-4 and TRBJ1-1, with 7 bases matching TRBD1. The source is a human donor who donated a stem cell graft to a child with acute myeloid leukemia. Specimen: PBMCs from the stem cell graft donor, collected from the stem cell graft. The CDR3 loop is CASRGQILNTEAFF. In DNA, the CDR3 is TGTGCCAGCAGGGGACAGATTTTGAACACTGAAGCTTTCTTT.